This entry describes one T cell receptor beta chain. Researchers set a sequencing depth target of 1 in 200,000 to 1 in 1 million T cells. The repertoire was sequenced with immunoSEQ multiplex PCR; TCRdb's copy has only in-frame clones and lacks some. This repertoire shows 80,000 to 95,000 clones, more than 75% found once; its top ten account for about 4.8%. The sample is drawn from a study of cytotoxic CD8 clonotypes in ibrutinib-treated CLL. This receptor was identified in a human donor with chronic lymphocytic leukemia. Sequenced material: PBMCs, taken after 12 months of ibrutinib treatment.

CDR3 coding DNA: TGTGCCAGCAGCTTGCTGAACACTGAAGCTTTCTTT. Encoded protein: CASSLLNTEAFF. The V call is TRBV7-3, the J call TRBJ1-1, with D unresolved. CDR1 is SGHTA and CDR2 is FQGTGA in the germline V gene. The CDR3 is 12 residues long. The ends were cut back, 3 bases at V and 0 bases at J, with 2 bases in the middle.